The entry that follows covers one T cell receptor (beta chain) sequence. As yet, its antigen is unknown. Per germline, CDR1 SQVTM and CDR2 ANQGSEA. The CDR3 totals 14 residues. PCR was performed a second time for roughly 6 to 12 cycles using a sample-barcoded 5' primer and a J-beta primer mix. TCRdb reanalysed the 5' RACE reads using MiXCR and keeps one entry per CDR3 protein. The table shows 1,800,000 or so distinct CDR3 sequences, with 30% to 40% occurring only once. This specimen belongs to a study of blood T cells in healthy people across ages. Overall study findings and caveats: Whereas aged donors had fewer naive CD4+ cells, long-lived donors had more of them and higher diversity.

The TCR originated in a human donor in good health. The sample comprised blood. The chain links TRBV29-1 to TRBJ2-1; tentatively, D is TRBD1 or TRBD2 (5 bases each). The J call may not be correct, given that the DNA end is closer to TRBJ2-7. CDR3 loop: CSVEGGSSYNEQYF. CDR3 sequence (DNA): TGCAGCGTTGAAGGGGGGAGCTCCTACAATGAGCAGTACTTC.